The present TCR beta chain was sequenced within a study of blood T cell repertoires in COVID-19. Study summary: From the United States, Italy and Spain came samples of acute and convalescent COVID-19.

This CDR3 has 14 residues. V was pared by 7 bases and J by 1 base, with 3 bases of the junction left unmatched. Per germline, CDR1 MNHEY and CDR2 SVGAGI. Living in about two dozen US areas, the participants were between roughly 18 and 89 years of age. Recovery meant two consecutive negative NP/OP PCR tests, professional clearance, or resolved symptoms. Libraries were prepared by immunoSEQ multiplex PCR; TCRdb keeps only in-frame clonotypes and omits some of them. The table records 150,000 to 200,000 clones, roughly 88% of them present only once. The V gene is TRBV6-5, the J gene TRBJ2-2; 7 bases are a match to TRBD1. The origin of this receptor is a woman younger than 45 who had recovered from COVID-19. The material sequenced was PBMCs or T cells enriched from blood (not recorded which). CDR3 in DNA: TGTGCCAGCACCCGGACAGGGAACACCGGGGAGCTGTTTTTT. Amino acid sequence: CASTRTGNTGELFF.